This T cell receptor beta chain was recorded in a study of T cells expressing NK-cell markers. Study in general: Seven of the eight sequenced donors were HCMV-seropositive; one was seronegative.

The CDR3 contains 15 residues. With UMIs, 5'RACE template switching was used to make TCR beta cDNA. One entry per CDR3 protein, without DNA, is what TCRdb gives after re-calling the 5' RACE reads. The listing contains some 120,000 distinct CDR3 sequences. The TCR comes from a woman between 18 and 70 years old in good health. The J gene is TRBJ2-2, the V gene TRBV12-3 or TRBV12-4; the D call from TCRdb, TRBD2, cannot be confirmed without DNA. The sequenced material came from blood T cells: a sorted CD56 or NKG2C T cell subset, CD4+ or CD8+ T cells, or bulk PBMC T cells (not recorded which). The CDR3 is CASSLTTSQAGELFF.